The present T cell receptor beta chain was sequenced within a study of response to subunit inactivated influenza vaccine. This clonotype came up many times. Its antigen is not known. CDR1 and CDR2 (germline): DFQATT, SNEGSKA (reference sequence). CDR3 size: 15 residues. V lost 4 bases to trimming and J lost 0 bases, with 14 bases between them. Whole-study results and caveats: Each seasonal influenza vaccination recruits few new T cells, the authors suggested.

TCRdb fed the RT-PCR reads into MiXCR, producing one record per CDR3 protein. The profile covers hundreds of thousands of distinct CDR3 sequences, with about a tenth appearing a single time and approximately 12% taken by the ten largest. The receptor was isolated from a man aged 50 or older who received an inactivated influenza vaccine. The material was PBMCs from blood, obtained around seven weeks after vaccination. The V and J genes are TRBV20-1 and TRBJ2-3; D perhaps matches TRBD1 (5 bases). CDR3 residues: CSANQGSVSTDTQYF. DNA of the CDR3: TGCAGTGCTAATCAGGGATCCGTTAGCACAGATACGCAGTATTTT.